This entry is about one TCR beta chain. Its antigen is not known. Of the isolated RNA, all was reverse transcribed, and so the sequenced material was expressed TCRB transcripts. Mean yield for stem cell-like memory T cell samples was 850,000 to 1,300,000 reads. Generated by immunoSEQ multiplex PCR, the TCRdb table keeps only in-frame clones and is missing some. This repertoire shows more than 25,000 clones, 40% to 60% found once; its top ten account for approximately 0.33%. The sample belongs to a study of beta chain features in type 1 diabetes. Whole-study results and caveats: Shortening that was moderate but significant affected the TCRB CDR3s of Type 1 diabetes patients in all four CD4+ subsets. Whether HLA type influences TCRB rearrangement remained unresolved here. VDJ junctions from type 1 diabetes patients carried fewer insertions and larger deletions.

The germline CDR1 and CDR2 sequences are LNHDA and SQIVND (reference sequence). V lost 5 bases and J 7 bases, leaving 20 bases between the germline ends. There are 16 residues in the CDR3. The chain joins TRBV19 to TRBJ1-4; D might be TRBD1 (6 bases). The clonotype comes from a man aged 30 to 39 with type 1 diabetes. Sequenced material: stem cell memory CD4+ T cells from blood. The CDR3 DNA reads as TGTGCCAGTAGTCTTACCCTACAGGGCGGCGGTGAAAAACTGTTTTTT. This codes for CASSLTLQGGGEKLFF. The entire variable domain, with the rest obtained from reference TRBV19 and TRBJ1-4, is as follows: DGGITQSPKYLFRKEGQNVTLSCEQNLNHDAMYWYRQDPGQGLRLIYYSQIVNDFQKGDIAEGYSVSREKKESFPLTVTSAQKNPTAFYLCASSLTLQGGGEKLFFGSGTQLSVL.